These 17 T cell receptor beta chains came from one sample sequenced in a study of cytomegalovirus exposure and HLA in healthy donors. The PCR had 60 Vbeta and 13 Jbeta primers. Repertoires were generated with immunoSEQ multiplex PCR, while TCRdb's copy carries only in-frame clones and drops some. The sample holds under 200,000 clones; roughly 73% are singletons and the top ten take about 7.7%. The sequencing sample was made of PBMCs. The receptors here all came from a middle-aged woman in good health and CMV-seropositive.

The chain couples TRBV4-1 to TRBJ2-1, with 7 nucleotides matching TRBD2. Trimming cost V 0 bases and J 1 base; bases outside gene matches: 3. This CDR3 contains 16 residues. CDR1 is MGHRA, CDR2 YSYEKL, per germline. CDR3 region: CASSQDSGPSYNEQFF. The CDR3 bases are TGCGCCAGCAGCCAAGATAGCGGGCCGTCCTACAATGAGCAGTTCTTC.

V and J are TRBV7-9 and TRBJ1-1; the match to TRBD1 covers 9 bases. Germline lookup yields CDR1 SEHNR and CDR2 FQNEAQ (reference sequence). The CDR3 length is 16 residues. V trimming: 5 bases; J trimming: 1 base; junction bases outside the gene matches: 8. The CDR3 is CASSATGGVRNTEAFF. The CDR3 nucleotides are TGTGCCAGCAGCGCTACAGGGGGCGTACGGAACACTGAAGCTTTCTTT.

The CDR3: CASSFTGTGANVLTF. CDR3 nucleotide sequence: TGTGCCAGCAGCTTCACAGGGACCGGGGCCAACGTCCTGACTTTC. The chain joins TRBV7-3 to TRBJ2-6; tentative D call: TRBD1 (6 bases). The CDR3 spans 15 residues. Trimming stripped 3 bases from V and 4 bases from J, with 10 bases between. The germline gives CDR1 SGHTA, CDR2 FQGTGA.

In this sample, this clone turned up a few times. This sequence joins TRBV11-2 and TRBJ2-4, with a possible D match to TRBD1 (5 bases). Germline CDR1 is SGHAT and CDR2 is FQNNGV. Between the trimmed V and J ends, which lost 1 base and 2 bases, there was a span of 6 bases. The CDR3 totals 14 residues. The CDR3 reads CASSLAGSKNIQYF. CDR3 nucleotides: TGTGCCAGCAGCTTAGCAGGGTCCAAAAACATTCAGTACTTC.

The chain links TRBV19 to TRBJ1-1; a weak D match, TRBD1 (6 bases). The CDR3 extends over 16 amino acids. Per the germline V gene, CDR1 is LNHDA and CDR2 is SQIVND (reference sequence). The V end lost 6 bases, the J end lost 7 bases, and 24 bases lay between the germline ends. CDR3 in amino acids: CASSPPRTELVFEAFF. CDR3 in DNA: TGTGCCAGTAGCCCTCCGAGGACAGAATTAGTGTTTGAAGCTTTCTTT. Full variable domain (missing parts from reference TRBV19 and TRBJ1-1): DGGITQSPKYLFRKEGQNVTLSCEQNLNHDAMYWYRQDPGQGLRLIYYSQIVNDFQKGDIAEGYSVSREKKESFPLTVTSAQKNPTAFYLCASSPPRTELVFEAFFGQGTRLTVV.

A few counts support this clone. This chain links TRBV27 with TRBJ1-2; 7 bases match TRBD1. With V trimmed by 2 bases and J by 3 bases, 6 bases remained unmatched. CDR3 length: 15 amino acids. Germline V lookup: CDR1 MNHEY, CDR2 SMNVEV (reference sequence). The CDR3 loop is CASSLGGTAHYGYTF. The CDR3 region has the DNA TGTGCCAGCAGTTTAGGCGGGACAGCACACTATGGCTACACCTTC.

This chain joins TRBV19 and TRBJ2-7, with TRBD2 as a possible D gene (5 bases). The germline gives CDR1 LNHDA, CDR2 SQIVND (reference sequence). Trimming took off 1 base at V and 2 bases at J, with 12 bases between the two ends. The CDR3 runs 15 residues. CDR3 in DNA: TGTGCCAGTAGTATAGTAGTAGCCGGGACCTACGAGCAGTACTTC. Translated: CASSIVVAGTYEQYF.

The chain links TRBV19 to TRBJ2-1; the match to TRBD1 covers 9 bases. The CDR3 extends over 16 amino acids. CDR1 and CDR2 (germline): LNHDA, SQIVND (reference sequence). Unmatched junction bases numbered 9, after V lost 4 bases and J lost 5 bases. CDR3 amino acids: CASSTHGQGRNNEQFF. CDR3 coding DNA: TGTGCCAGTAGTACCCACGGACAGGGGAGGAACAATGAGCAGTTCTTC.

V is TRBV5-4 and J is TRBJ2-7, with 7 bases lining up with TRBD1. Germline CDR1 reads SGHNT; CDR2 reads YYREEE (reference sequence). V lost 0 bases, J lost 2 bases, and 5 bases stayed unmatched. The length of the CDR3 is 15 residues. CDR3 sequence (DNA): TGTGCCAGCAGCTTGGTGGGGGACAGAGCCTACGAGCAGTACTTC. It codes for CASSLVGDRAYEQYF.

This sequence joins TRBV5-3 and TRBJ2-1; 11 bases agree with TRBD2. TRBV5-3 is given ORF status, its function remaining uncertain. The CDR3 is made up of 19 amino acids. With V trimmed by 1 base and J by 1 base, 10 bases remained unmatched. The CDR3 sequence is CARSLRSNSGRASYNEQFF. As DNA, the CDR3 is TGTGCCAGAAGCTTGCGCTCGAATAGCGGGAGGGCATCCTACAATGAGCAGTTCTTC.

This rearrangement joins TRBV4-1 to TRBJ2-1; 7 nucleotides line up with TRBD2. The CDR3 length is 15 residues. The V and J ends lost 5 bases and 5 bases, in that order; junction bases with no gene match: 9. Germline V gene sequence: CDR1 MGHRA, CDR2 YSYEKL. The DNA for the CDR3 is TGCGCCAGCAGCTACCCGGGCGGGAGAGACAATGAGCAGTTCTTC. Amino acid sequence: CASSYPGGRDNEQFF.

The chain employs TRBV5-4 and TRBJ1-1; D is undetermined. The CDR3 is made up of 14 amino acids. V was shortened by 0 bases and J by 0 bases, with 6 bases between the two germline ends. Germline values: CDR1 SGHNT, CDR2 YYREEE (reference sequence). The CDR3 nucleotides read TGTGCCAGCAGCTTGGAGCTTATGAACACTGAAGCTTTCTTT. Protein: CASSLELMNTEAFF.

V usage is TRBV7-6 and J usage is TRBJ2-7, with TRBD2 matching over 8 bases. Germline CDR1 is SGHVS and CDR2 is FNYEAQ. This CDR3 has 15 residues. V gave up 4 bases and J gave up 5 bases; unmatched junction bases: 10. This chain's CDR3 is CASSWTSGSGNEQYF. In DNA form, the CDR3 reads TGTGCCAGCAGCTGGACGAGCGGGAGTGGAAACGAGCAGTACTTC.

J is TRBJ2-5 and V is TRBV7-9, with D unclear. The CDR3 totals 11 residues. The germline CDR1 and CDR2 sequences are SEHNR and FQNEAQ (reference sequence). V was pared by 5 bases and J by 3 bases, with 4 bases between. CDR3 in amino acids: CASSPKETQYF. CDR3 in DNA: TGTGCCAGCAGCCCTAAAGAGACCCAGTACTTC.

The J gene is TRBJ2-3, the V gene TRBV2; D might be TRBD2 (5 bases). CDR3 length: 13 amino acids. Germline V gene data show CDR1 as SNHLY and CDR2 as FYNNEI. V lost 6 bases and J lost 3, with 10 bases in between. CDR3 coding DNA: TGTGCCAGCAGGGGCCCGGGAACAGATACGCAGTATTTT. It specifies CASRGPGTDTQYF.

V usage is TRBV27 and J usage is TRBJ1-2, with D perhaps TRBD1 (6 bases). Germline values: CDR1 MNHEY, CDR2 SMNVEV (reference sequence). Trimming pared 6 bases from V and 0 bases from J, leaving 11 bases between. The CDR3 runs to 14 residues. The CDR3 region has the DNA TGTGCCAGCAGGGAAGGACAGACTAACTATGGCTACACCTTC. Residues: CASREGQTNYGYTF.

This clone was observed a handful of times. CDR3 in DNA: TGTGCCAGCTCACCTGGGGCGGTGGTGGGGCAGTACTTC. Protein: CASSPGAVVGQYF. V is TRBV18 and J is TRBJ2-7; weak D call: TRBD1 (5 bases). Germline V gene data show CDR1 as KGHSH and CDR2 as LQKENI. Between the trimmed V and J ends, which lost 3 bases and 9 bases, there was a span of 15 bases. The CDR3 runs 13 residues.